The clone carrying this T cell receptor beta chain was counted a few times. The antigen is undetermined. This sample is part of a study of type 1 and type 2 diabetes patients. Study information: CD4+ or CD8+ T cells were positively selected from PBMCs with microbeads. Findings and limits, study-wide: Highly-expanded CD4+ clones were few in type 2 diabetes, median one, roughly 4% of reads.

V lost 8 bases and J 9 bases, leaving 16 bases between the germline ends. The CDR3 spans 12 residues. CDR1 and CDR2 (germline): MNHEY, SVGAGI. Amplification started from genomic DNA. Multiplex PCR with 30 forward and 13 reverse primers amplified the TCR beta CDR3. TCRdb reanalysed the multiplex PCR reads using MiXCR and keeps one entry per CDR3 protein. The data show fewer than 350,000 distinct CDR3 sequences, more than 40% seen once. The specimen was peripheral blood mononuclear cells (PBMCs). The chain recombines TRBV6-5 with TRBJ1-1; D possibly corresponds to TRBD1 (6 bases). This TCR derives from a man younger than 30 with type 2 diabetes. DNA for the CDR3: TGTGCCAGCGGCCGACCAGGGGATAAAGCTTTCTTT. Translating it yields CASGRPGDKAFF.